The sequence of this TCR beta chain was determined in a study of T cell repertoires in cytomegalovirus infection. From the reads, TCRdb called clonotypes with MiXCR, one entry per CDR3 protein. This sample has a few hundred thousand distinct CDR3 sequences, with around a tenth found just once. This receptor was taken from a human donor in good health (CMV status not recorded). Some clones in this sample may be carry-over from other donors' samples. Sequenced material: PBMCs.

CDR3 sequence reads: CASSYTDFYGYTF. CDR3 in DNA: TGTGCCAGCAGTTACACAGACTTCTATGGCTACACCTTC. The chain carries TRBV6-2 or TRBV6-3 and TRBJ1-2; D not resolved. CDR1 is MNHEY, CDR2 SVGEGT, per germline. The CDR3 loop spans 13 amino acids. V lost 2 bases to trimming and J lost 4 bases, with 8 bases between them.